The entry that follows covers one T cell receptor (beta chain) sequence. The antigen is unknown. This sample was included in a study of high-grade serous ovarian cancer treatment subgroups. Overall study results and limits: These tumor repertoires lack spatial information from bulk sequencing.

TCRdb keeps only in-frame clones here, not all; method: immunoSEQ multiplex PCR. The sample records roughly 15,000 clones, 70% to 90% being singletons. Tumor samples were obtained before definitive surgery or chemotherapy. V lost 5 bases to trimming and J lost 2 bases; unmatched junction nucleotides: 7. Per the germline V gene, CDR1 is SGHDN and CDR2 is FVKESK. CDR3 length: 16 residues. V usage is TRBV14 and J usage is TRBJ2-1, with 9 bases that match TRBD2. Input material: tumor tissue. The source of this sequence is a human donor with high-grade serous ovarian cancer. In DNA, the CDR3 is TGTGCCAGCAGCGCCCTTAGCGGGGGAACCTACAATGAGCAGTTCTTC. It translates to CASSALSGGTYNEQFF.